Below are 20 T cell receptor beta chains sequenced from a single sample in a study of shared clonotypes between healthy human individuals. TCRdb keeps only in-frame clones here, not all; method: immunoSEQ multiplex PCR. The profile shows some 2,100,000 clones, about 93% of them singletons. Selected positively for CCR7 and CD45RO-negative, naive CD8 cells excluded terminally differentiated effector memory CD45RA+ cells. The specimen sequenced was naive CD8+ T cells from PBMCs. The receptors were gathered from a man aged 18-30 years in good health. Some clones in this sample may be carry-over from other donors' samples.

V is TRBV28 and J is TRBJ2-1; the D call may be TRBD1 or TRBD2 (5 bases each). The CDR3 runs 16 residues. V dropped 6 bases and J dropped 1 base, with 16 bases sitting between them. The germline V gene has CDR1 MDHEN and CDR2 SYDVKM. The CDR3 nucleotides are TGTGCCAGCAGCCCTATCGGGGCCGAATCCTACAATGAGCAGTTCTTC. Translation: CASSPIGAESYNEQFF.

The gene calls are TRBV30 and TRBJ2-6; D is perhaps TRBD2 (5 bases). Trimming left V 5 bases short and J 1 base short, with 12 bases between. The CDR3 length is 15 residues. The V gene's germline CDR1 is GTSNPN and CDR2 SVGIG (reference sequence). Here the CDR3 reads CAWDGGLSGANVLTF. CDR3 nucleotide sequence: TGTGCCTGGGACGGAGGATTGTCTGGGGCCAACGTCCTGACTTTC.

This clone was seen once. The chain has TRBV23-1 and TRBJ2-7; D gene unclear. Being an ORF, TRBV23-1 has a function that is uncertain. V was pared by 4 bases and J by 2 bases, with 9 bases between. The CDR3 has 13 amino acids. Here the CDR3 reads CASSPASAYEQYF. In DNA form, the CDR3 reads TGCGCCAGCAGTCCAGCCTCGGCCTACGAGCAGTACTTC.

The genes are TRBV30 and TRBJ2-1; D is unresolved. V lost 3 bases to trimming and J lost 0 bases, with 9 bases between them. The V gene's germline CDR1 is GTSNPN and CDR2 SVGIG (reference sequence). This CDR3 contains 14 residues. CDR3 protein: CAWSWPISYNEQFF. CDR3 bases: TGTGCCTGGAGCTGGCCAATCTCCTACAATGAGCAGTTCTTC. The complete variable domain, with remaining parts taken from reference TRBV30 and TRBJ2-1, reads SQTIHQWPATLVQPVGSPLSLECTVEGTSNPNLYWYRQAAGRGLQLLFYSVGIGQISSEVPQNLSASRPQDRQFILSSKKLLLSDSGFYLCAWSWPISYNEQFFGPGTRLTVL.

CDR3 sequence reads: CASSLGTGWGSDGYTF. CDR3 nucleotide sequence: TGTGCCAGCAGCTTAGGGACAGGATGGGGTTCTGATGGCTACACCTTC. The rearrangement uses TRBV13 and TRBJ1-2, with a weak D call TRBD1 (6 bases). V lost 0 bases and J 6 bases, leaving 17 bases between the germline ends. In germline, CDR1 is PRHDT, CDR2 FYEKMQ (reference sequence). The CDR3 totals 16 residues.

The CDR3 region has the DNA TGTGCCAGCAGTTACAGGGGCACGACCTACGAGCAGTACTTC. Translating gives CASSYRGTTYEQYF. The V call is TRBV25-1, the J call TRBJ2-7; 7 nucleotides match TRBD1. Germline CDR1 MGHDK, CDR2 SYGVNS. CDR3 length: 14 residues. With V trimmed by 5 bases and J by 2 bases, 6 bases remained unmatched.

This chain links TRBV10-3 with TRBJ2-5; 9 positions agree with TRBD2. Trimming at V came to 3 bases and at J to 3 bases, leaving 14 bases not matched to a gene. The CDR3 spans 18 residues. Germline CDR1 reads ENHRY; CDR2 reads SYGVKD. CDR3 in DNA: TGTGCCATCAGTGATCGAGTAGCGGGAGTAGGTTTTGAAGAGACCCAGTACTTC. Its translation is CAISDRVAGVGFEETQYF.

The chain carries TRBV5-6 and TRBJ2-7; 8 nucleotides match TRBD1. V trimming: 4 bases; J trimming: 6 bases; junction bases outside the gene matches: 9. Germline V CDR1 and CDR2: SGHDT, YYEEEE. This CDR3 has 14 amino acids. The CDR3 spells CASSLPGQATEQYF. In nucleotides, the CDR3 is TGTGCCAGCAGCCTACCGGGACAGGCTACCGAGCAGTACTTC.

V is TRBV19 and J is TRBJ1-1, with D tentatively TRBD1 (6 bases). The CDR3 is made up of 12 amino acids. V was shortened by 6 bases and J by 10 bases, with 15 bases between the two germline ends. Germline V gene data show CDR1 as LNHDA and CDR2 as SQIVND (reference sequence). This CDR3 is CASSITGYGAFF. The CDR3 nucleotides read TGTGCCAGTAGCATTACAGGGTATGGAGCTTTCTTT.

J is TRBJ1-1 and V is TRBV27; the D is unclear. The CDR3 contains 14 residues. V was cut by 3 bases and J by 1 base, with 9 bases left in between. Germline V gives CDR1 MNHEY, CDR2 SMNVEV (reference sequence). CDR3 coding DNA: TGTGCCAGCAGTTTTTGGGCGGGGAACACTGAAGCTTTCTTT. This encodes CASSFWAGNTEAFF.

The chain has TRBV27 and TRBJ2-1; 8 bases line up with TRBD1. The germline CDR1 and CDR2 sequences are MNHEY and SMNVEV (reference sequence). This CDR3 comprises 16 residues. With 4 bases clipped from V and 4 bases from J, the junction kept 9 bases outside the gene matches. The CDR3 DNA is TGTGCCAGCAGTTCAAACAGGGGGTTGGGGTACAATGAGCAGTTCTTC. Residues: CASSSNRGLGYNEQFF.

Regarding this clone: Other DNA sequences in the sample encode the same CDR3. The chain has TRBV9 and TRBJ1-1; no firm D call. V lost 0 bases to trimming and J lost 0 bases, with 9 bases between them. CDR1 and CDR2 from the germline V gene are SGDLS and YYNGEE. The CDR3 totals 15 residues. The CDR3 coding sequence is TGTGCCAGCAGCGTAGTTTTAGGATTGAACACTGAAGCTTTCTTT. This gives the protein CASSVVLGLNTEAFF.

The chain joins TRBV30 to TRBJ2-7; TRBD2 agrees at 7 bases. Per germline, CDR1 GTSNPN and CDR2 SVGIG (reference sequence). The CDR3 is 18 residues long. Losses at the gene ends were 0 bases for V and 0 bases for J; bases not matched to a gene: 14. The CDR3 spells CAWSVLGLGHQSSYEQYF. The CDR3 bases are TGTGCCTGGAGTGTACTAGGACTAGGTCATCAAAGCTCCTACGAGCAGTACTTC.

This sequence joins TRBV11-3 and TRBJ2-7; 9 bases match TRBD2. The germline CDR1 and CDR2 sequences are SGHNT and YENEEA. V lost 9 bases, J lost 6 bases, and 9 bases stayed unmatched. This CDR3 is 13 amino acids long. In nucleotides, the CDR3 is TGTGCCAGTAGCGGGAGTCCCCGATTCGAGCAGTACTTC. This sequence encodes CASSGSPRFEQYF.

This chain uses TRBV7-8 with TRBJ2-1, with unresolved D. Germline-derived CDR1 and CDR2 are SGHVS and FQNEAQ. Between the trimmed V and J ends, which lost 7 bases and 9 bases, there was a span of 13 bases. This CDR3 is 12 amino acids long. The CDR3 DNA sequence: TGTGCCAGCACCCCTTGGGGTGGTGAGCAGTTCTTC. This gives the protein CASTPWGGEQFF. Full variable domain (outside the CDR3, taken from reference TRBV7-8 and TRBJ2-1): GAGVSQSPRYKVAKRGQDVALRCDPISGHVSLFWYQQALGQGPEFLTYFQNEAQLDKSGLPSDRFFAERPEGSVSTLKIQRTQQEDSAVYLCASTPWGGEQFFGPGTRLTVL.

CDR3 DNA: TGTGCCAGTAGTATGGAAGGAGCGTCCTACAATGAGCAGTTCTTC. This sequence encodes CASSMEGASYNEQFF. The chain has TRBV19 and TRBJ2-1; D not certain. Germline V gives CDR1 LNHDA, CDR2 SQIVND (reference sequence). This CDR3 spans 15 amino acids. The V gene lost 3 bases and the J gene lost 1 base, with 10 bases spanning the gap.

The chain carries TRBV25-1 and TRBJ2-3, with 10 bases matching TRBD2. V shed 8 bases and J 5 bases; nucleotides not matched to a gene: 7. CDR3 length: 14 residues. Germline assignment: CDR1 MGHDK and CDR2 SYGVNS. CDR3 amino acids: CASQSGRAVDTQYF. As DNA, the CDR3 is TGTGCCAGCCAAAGCGGGAGGGCGGTAGATACGCAGTATTTT.

The chain combines TRBV29-1 with TRBJ2-7, with D perhaps matching TRBD2 (6 bases). This CDR3 contains 13 residues. V was shortened by 5 bases and J by 5 bases, with 16 bases between the two germline ends. Germline V gene lookup returns CDR1 SQVTM and CDR2 ANQGSEA. The CDR3 DNA reads TGCAGCGTTACCCATGGCGGAGGGAACGAGCAGTACTTC. This codes for CSVTHGGGNEQYF.

This sequence joins TRBV29-1 and TRBJ2-7; TRBD2 agrees at 10 bases. Losses at the gene ends were 1 base for V and 6 bases for J; bases not matched to a gene: 9. Germline-derived CDR1 and CDR2 are SQVTM and ANQGSEA. The CDR3 extends over 15 amino acids. In DNA, the CDR3 is TGCAGCGTTGAAGTGGGGAGCGGGAGGGCTGGCGAGCAGTACTTC. It encodes CSVEVGSGRAGEQYF.

This chain links TRBV18 with TRBJ1-2, with TRBD1 matching 7 bases. The CDR3 sequence is 15 residues long. Germline V gene lookup returns CDR1 KGHSH and CDR2 LQKENI. After removal of 1 base from V and 0 bases from J, the junction contained 2 bases not matched to a gene. Here the CDR3 reads CASSPQDRTNYGYTF. The DNA for the CDR3 is TGTGCCAGCTCACCACAGGACAGGACTAACTATGGCTACACCTTC.